This TCR beta chain is drawn from a study of blood T cell repertoires in COVID-19. About the study: Sources were T cells, B-cell-depleted T cells, or PBMCs; the material itself was cDNA or gDNA.

Per the original data handling: Nucleated cell number was recorded as an estimate derived from reference gene primer amplification. Sequenced by immunoSEQ multiplex PCR; TCRdb stores in-frame clones only, minus some. The V and J calls and the clone size are those of that table, but D and trimming were determined from the DNA. The sample consists of roughly 87,000 clones, approximately 86% of them appearing once. Unmatched junction bases numbered 2, after V lost 1 base and J lost 4 bases. The CDR3 length is 16 residues. The germline V gene has CDR1 MNHEY and CDR2 SMNVEV (reference sequence). A single count supports this clone.

Sequencing was performed on peripheral blood. This sequence originates from a woman older than 75 with COVID-19, enrolled during active disease. This chain links TRBV27 with TRBJ2-2; 11 bases line up with TRBD1. The CDR3 coding sequence is TGTGCCAGCAGTTTATTAGGGACAGGGGGCACCGGGGAGCTGTTTTTT. Its translation: CASSLLGTGGTGELFF.